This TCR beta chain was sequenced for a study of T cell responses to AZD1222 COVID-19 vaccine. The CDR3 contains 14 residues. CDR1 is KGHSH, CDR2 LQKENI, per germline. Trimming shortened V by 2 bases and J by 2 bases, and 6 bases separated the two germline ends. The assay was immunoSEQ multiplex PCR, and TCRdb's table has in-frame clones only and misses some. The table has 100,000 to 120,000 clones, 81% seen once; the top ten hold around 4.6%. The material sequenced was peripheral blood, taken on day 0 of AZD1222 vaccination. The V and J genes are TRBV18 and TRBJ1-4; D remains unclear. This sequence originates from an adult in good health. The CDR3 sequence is CASSPGRTNEKLFF. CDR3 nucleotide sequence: TGTGCCAGCTCACCAGGGAGGACTAATGAAAAACTGTTTTTT.